These 9 T cell receptor beta chains were all obtained from the same sample, sequenced in a study of OX40 agonist ivuxolimab in advanced cancers. Method: immunoSEQ multiplex PCR; TCRdb's copy keeps in-frame clones and lacks some. Counted here are roughly 49,000 clones, roughly 90% occurring once; the ten biggest clones make up 3.6%. The starting material was CD4+ or CD8+ T cells sorted from blood, obtained in a trial of the OX40 agonist ivuxolimab. These receptors were obtained from an adult with an advanced solid tumor such as melanoma, head and neck, liver or kidney cancer.

This chain uses TRBV6-5 with TRBJ1-2; no clear D. Deletions cut 5 bases from V and 0 bases from J, with 4 bases between. Germline lookup yields CDR1 MNHEY and CDR2 SVGAGI. The length of the CDR3 is 12 residues. The CDR3 DNA reads TGTGCCAGCAGTGCGACTAACTATGGCTACACCTTC. This translates into CASSATNYGYTF.

To note about this clone: No conserved phenylalanine or tryptophan is present at the end of the CDR3, so a read error is the likely explanation. The J gene is TRBJ2-7, the V gene TRBV19; 10 bases line up with TRBD1. The CDR3 extends over 14 amino acids. Per germline, CDR1 LNHDA and CDR2 SQIVND (reference sequence). Trimming removed 4 bases from V and 3 bases from J; junction bases left unmatched: 3. The CDR3 sequence: CASSNGDRGYEQYL. The CDR3 nucleotides read TGTGCCAGTAGTAATGGGGACAGGGGCTACGAGCAGTACCTC.

This chain connects TRBV18 to TRBJ2-1; tentative D call: TRBD1 (6 bases). The CDR3 loop spans 16 amino acids. Germline CDR1 is KGHSH and CDR2 is LQKENI. Trimming took off 0 bases at V and 9 bases at J, with 18 bases between the two ends. In DNA, the CDR3 is TGTGCCAGCTCACCACCGGGGCAGGGGCCAAGCGGTGAGCAGTTCTTC. Translation: CASSPPGQGPSGEQFF.

This clone was counted a single time. The genes are TRBV14 and TRBJ2-4; TRBD1 is a possible D gene (5 bases). This CDR3 has 14 amino acids. Germline CDR1 reads SGHDN; CDR2 reads FVKESK. The germline V and J ends were trimmed by 4 bases and 7 bases, with 14 bases remaining between them. The CDR3 sequence is CASSPKGSVNIQYF. In DNA form, the CDR3 reads TGTGCCAGCAGCCCAAAGGGGTCCGTCAACATTCAGTACTTC. The whole variable domain, filled in from reference TRBV14 and TRBJ2-4, reads EAGVTQFPSHSVIEKGQTVTLRCDPISGHDNLYWYRRVMGKEIKFLLHFVKESKQDESGMPNNRFLAERTGGTYSTLKVQPAELEDSGVYFCASSPKGSVNIQYFGAGTRLSVL.

The chain employs TRBV5-6 and TRBJ1-2; D remains unclear. This CDR3 is built from 16 residues. The germline gives CDR1 SGHDT, CDR2 YYEEEE. V was shortened by 0 bases and J by 1 base, with 13 bases between the two germline ends. CDR3: CASSLGLQKINYGYTF. The CDR3 DNA reads TGTGCCAGCAGCTTGGGATTGCAGAAAATTAACTATGGCTACACCTTC.

The genes are TRBV5-5 and TRBJ2-5; D gene ambiguous. The J call may be wrong; the DNA end is better matched by TRBJ2-7. Germline V CDR1 and CDR2: SGHKS, YYEKEE (reference sequence). CDR3 length equals 15 residues. The CDR3, as DNA: TGTGCCAGCAGCCCTCAGGTAATAGTTAGTTACGAGCAGTACTTC. Protein: CASSPQVIVSYEQYF.

The chain couples TRBV5-6 to TRBJ2-7; TRBD1 matches 7 bases. J gave up 2 bases and V 3 bases, and 8 bases lay outside the gene matches. The germline V gene encodes CDR1 SGHDT and CDR2 YYEEEE. The CDR3 sequence is 15 residues long. In DNA, the CDR3 is TGTGCCAGCAGCTCCATGGGGACAGCCACCTACGAGCAGTACTTC. This gives the protein CASSSMGTATYEQYF.

V is TRBV19 and J is TRBJ2-7; a weak D match, TRBD2 (5 bases). V was pared by 9 bases and J by 3 bases, with 12 bases between. CDR1 LNHDA and CDR2 SQIVND come from the germline V gene (reference sequence). The CDR3 covers 12 residues. The CDR3 protein is CASGIDGYEQYF. CDR3 nucleotides: TGTGCCAGCGGGATTGACGGCTACGAGCAGTACTTC.

The rearrangement joins TRBV7-2 to TRBJ2-1, with TRBD2 identical over 10 bases. The CDR3 covers 15 residues. Looked up from germline, CDR1 is SGHTA and CDR2 is FQGNSA. The trim removed 6 bases at V and 7 bases at J, leaving 9 bases unmatched. The CDR3 spells CASRREASGGNEQFF. The DNA of the CDR3 is TGTGCCAGCAGGAGAGAGGCTAGCGGGGGAAATGAGCAGTTCTTC.